A selection of T cell receptor beta chains follows, all from one sample in a study of T cell responses to AZD1222 COVID-19 vaccine. TCRdb's table, derived via immunoSEQ multiplex PCR, lists solely in-frame clones and lacks some. The sample consists of 150,000 or so clones, roughly 93% of them appearing once. Material: peripheral blood, obtained on day 0 of AZD1222 vaccination. These TCRs come from an adult in good health. Each CDR3 is given without its conserved first and last residue.

>TRBV2
ASSVMGLASTDTQY
>TRBV6-4
ASSDSGTAPNQPQH
>TRBV6-5
ASRETRTNYGYT
>TRBV18
ASSTSRDTQY
>TRBV9
ASSVTGSLETQY
>TRBV2
ASRVQGSPDTQY
>TRBV6-5
ASLLRDRNSPLH
>TRBV6-2/TRBV6-3
ASSYRGGGSLNEQF
>TRBV18
ASSPSRGGALEQF
>TRBV12-3/TRBV12-4
ASRYGAATEAF
>TRBV7-9
ASSLEGGGTEAF
>TRBV4-2
ASSQGSGGTYEQY